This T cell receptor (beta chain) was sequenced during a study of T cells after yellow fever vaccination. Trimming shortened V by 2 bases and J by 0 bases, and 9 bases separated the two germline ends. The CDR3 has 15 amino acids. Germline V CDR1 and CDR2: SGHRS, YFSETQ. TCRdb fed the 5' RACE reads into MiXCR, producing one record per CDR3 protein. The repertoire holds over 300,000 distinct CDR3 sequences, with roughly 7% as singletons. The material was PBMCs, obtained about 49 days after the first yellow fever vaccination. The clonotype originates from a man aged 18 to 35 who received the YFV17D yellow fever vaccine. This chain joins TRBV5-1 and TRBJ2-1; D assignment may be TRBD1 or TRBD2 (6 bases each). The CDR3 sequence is CASSLGGLSYNEQFF. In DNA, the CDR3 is TGCGCCAGCAGCTTAGGGGGACTCTCCTACAATGAGCAGTTCTTC.